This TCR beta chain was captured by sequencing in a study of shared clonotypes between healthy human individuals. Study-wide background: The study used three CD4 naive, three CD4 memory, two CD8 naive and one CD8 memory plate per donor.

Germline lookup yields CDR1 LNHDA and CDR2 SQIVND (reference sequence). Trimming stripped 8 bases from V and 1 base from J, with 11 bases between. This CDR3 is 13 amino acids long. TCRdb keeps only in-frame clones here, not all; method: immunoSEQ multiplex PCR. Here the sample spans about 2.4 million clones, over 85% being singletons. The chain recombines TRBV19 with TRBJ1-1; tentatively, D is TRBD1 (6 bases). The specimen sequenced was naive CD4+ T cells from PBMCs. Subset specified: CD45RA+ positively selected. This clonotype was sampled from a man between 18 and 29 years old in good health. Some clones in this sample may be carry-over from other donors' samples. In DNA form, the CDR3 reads TGTGCCAGTCTGCGGACAGCGAACACTGAAGCTTTCTTT. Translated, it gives CASLRTANTEAFF.